Below, 25 T cell receptor beta chains from the same sample are listed, as sequenced in a study of T cells in Graves' hyperthyroidism and ophthalmopathy. The investigators amplified TCR beta CDR3 regions from RNA transcripts. The TCR CDR3 was amplified in a first-round RT-PCR using the HTBI primer set. MiXCR, applied by TCRdb to the multiplex PCR reads, yields one record per CDR3 protein. The sample consists of under 350,000 distinct CDR3 sequences, around 23% of them appearing once. The sample comprised blood. The receptors derive from a woman aged 50 to 60 with Graves' hyperthyroidism.

This chain links TRBV7-8 with TRBJ1-6; 8 nucleotides match TRBD1. The length of the CDR3 is 16 residues. The germline V gene encodes CDR1 SGHVS and CDR2 FQNEAQ. The V gene end was trimmed by 4 bases and the J gene end by 10 bases; junction bases not matched to a gene: 12. The CDR3 nucleotides read TGTGCCAGCAGCTCTCACGTCCAGGGGGCAGGCTCACCCCTCCACTTT. Amino acids: CASSSHVQGAGSPLHF.

The chain recombines TRBV4-1 with TRBJ2-2, with D perhaps matching TRBD2 (5 bases). The germline CDR1 and CDR2 sequences are MGHRA and YSYEKL. The CDR3 totals 16 residues. Trimming took off 0 bases at V and 0 bases at J, with 8 bases between the two ends. CDR3 loop: CASSQDWRTNTGELFF. The CDR3 DNA follows: TGCGCCAGCAGCCAAGATTGGAGGACGAACACCGGGGAGCTGTTTTTT.

This clonotype was counted at least ten times. The genes are TRBV5-6 and TRBJ2-4; possibly TRBD1 for D (5 bases). The germline V gene has CDR1 SGHDT and CDR2 YYEEEE. This CDR3 contains 17 residues. V lost 2 bases, J lost 7 bases, and 22 bases lay in between. The CDR3 sequence: CASSLPNKGPLNNIQYF. DNA of the CDR3: TGTGCCAGCAGCTTACCTAATAAGGGGCCCCTCAATAACATTCAGTACTTC.

J is TRBJ2-7 and V is TRBV5-1; tentative D call: TRBD2 (7 bases). Looked up from germline, CDR1 is SGHRS and CDR2 is YFSETQ. Trimming left V 6 bases short and J 1 base short, with 20 bases between. This CDR3 has 16 amino acids. The CDR3 loop is CASKQGGGQNSYEQYF. The CDR3 DNA follows: TGCGCCAGCAAGCAAGGGGGGGGGCAAAATTCCTACGAGCAGTACTTC. Full variable domain (outside the CDR3, taken from reference TRBV5-1 and TRBJ2-7): KAGVTQTPRYLIKTRGQQVTLSCSPISGHRSVSWYQQTPGQGLQFLFEYFSETQRNKGNFPGRFSGRQFSNSRSEMNVSTLELGDSALYLCASKQGGGQNSYEQYFGPGTRLTVT.

This clonotype appeared many times. The rearrangement uses TRBV7-3 and TRBJ2-5, with 11 positions matching TRBD1. Germline CDR1 reads SGHTA; CDR2 reads FQGTGA. The junction had 11 bases not matched to a gene; V was cut back by 5 bases and J by 6 bases. The CDR3 is 16 amino acids. CDR3 amino acids: CASSPTGGQGDKTQYF. The CDR3, as DNA: TGTGCCAGCAGCCCGACCGGGGGACAGGGGGACAAGACCCAGTACTTC.

This clonotype came up a few times. A much more abundant neighbour one base away suggests this may be a read error. V is TRBV20-1 and J is TRBJ2-1; 7 nucleotides agree with TRBD2. V was clipped by 6 bases and J by 9 bases; unmatched bases: 17. Germline CDR1 and CDR2: DFQATT and SNEGSKA (reference sequence). The CDR3 runs 15 residues. CDR3: CSAPSLGGPWGEQFF. The CDR3 bases are TGCAGTGCCCCATCGCTGGGAGGGCCCTGGGGTGAGCAGTTCTTC.

The chain recombines TRBV9 with TRBJ2-7, with unresolved D. Trimming took off 0 bases at V and 3 bases at J, with 10 bases between the two ends. The CDR3 is made up of 14 amino acids. CDR1 and CDR2 (germline): SGDLS, YYNGEE. The DNA for the CDR3 is TGTGCCAGCAGCGTAGCGGAAGGAAACTACGAGCAGTACTTC. It is translated as CASSVAEGNYEQYF.

This clonotype was found many times. The V gene is TRBV12-3 or TRBV12-4, the J gene TRBJ2-3; TRBD2 agrees at 11 bases. The CDR3 loop spans 16 amino acids. V shed 5 bases and J 7 bases; nucleotides not matched to a gene: 11. CDR3 sequence: CASSKPTSGMIHTQYF. The CDR3 DNA sequence: TGTGCCAGCAGTAAACCGACTAGCGGGATGATTCATACGCAGTATTTT.

This clonotype was observed many times. V gene TRBV14 combines with J gene TRBJ1-1, with 8 nucleotides matching TRBD1. The CDR3 loop spans 16 amino acids. CDR1 SGHDN and CDR2 FVKESK come from the germline V gene. With 3 bases clipped from V and 5 bases from J, the junction kept 11 bases outside the gene matches. DNA of the CDR3: TGTGCCAGCAGCCATGGACAGGGCCCCTCAAGGACTGAAGCTTTCTTT. It yields the protein CASSHGQGPSRTEAFF.

This clonotype was seen repeatedly, ten times or more. The chain couples TRBV28 to TRBJ1-5, with TRBD1 matching 10 bases. Germline lookup yields CDR1 MDHEN and CDR2 SYDVKM. This CDR3 has 14 amino acids. Trimming at V came to 6 bases and at J to 6 bases, leaving 5 bases not matched to a gene. The CDR3 DNA follows: TGTGCCAGCAGCCCCGGGACAGGGGTTCAGCCCCAGCATTTT. It is translated as CASSPGTGVQPQHF.

The V call is TRBV7-8, the J call TRBJ2-3, with D possibly being TRBD1 (6 bases). Trimming removed 4 bases at V and 3 bases at J, with 17 bases between. Germline CDR1 SGHVS, CDR2 FQNEAQ. CDR3 length: 16 amino acids. CDR3 residues: CASSSYRDLGTDTQYF. The CDR3 coding sequence is TGTGCCAGCAGCTCTTACAGGGATTTGGGGACAGATACGCAGTATTTT.

This clonotype was observed many times. This sequence joins TRBV27 and TRBJ2-1, with 9 bases fitting TRBD1. V lost 6 bases and J lost 7; bases outside the gene matches: 10. Germline V gene data show CDR1 as MNHEY and CDR2 as SMNVEV (reference sequence). There are 15 residues in the CDR3. The DNA of the CDR3 is TGTGCCAGCAGCGAAAGGAGACAGGGGGATAATGAGCAGTTCTTC. Amino acids: CASSERRQGDNEQFF.

The sample holds many counts of this clonotype. The chain joins TRBV10-1 to TRBJ2-3; D may be TRBD1 (6 bases). V was pared by 3 bases and J by 0 bases, with 16 bases between. Per the germline V gene, CDR1 is WNHNN and CDR2 is SYGVQD (reference sequence). The CDR3 runs 17 residues. CDR3 protein: CASSDPSTGWSTDTQYF. The DNA of the CDR3 is TGCGCCAGCAGTGACCCCTCGACAGGATGGAGCACAGATACGCAGTATTTT.

At least ten counts were recorded for this clonotype. The chain uses TRBV20-1 and TRBJ1-2; 7 bases map to TRBD1. This CDR3 spans 12 amino acids. After removal of 4 bases from V and 2 bases from J, the junction contained 1 base not matched to a gene. Germline CDR1 reads DFQATT; CDR2 reads SNEGSKA (reference sequence). CDR3 sequence: CSAKTGNYGYTF. The CDR3 coding sequence is TGCAGTGCTAAGACAGGGAACTATGGCTACACCTTC.

J is TRBJ2-5 and V is TRBV12-3 or TRBV12-4; D is perhaps TRBD2 (7 bases). This CDR3 has 16 residues. Trimming left V 2 bases short and J 5 bases short, with 18 bases between. This CDR3 reads CASSLNGRGGGETQYF. For the CDR3, the DNA is TGTGCCAGCAGTTTAAATGGGAGGGGAGGGGGGGAGACCCAGTACTTC.

The chain joins TRBV14 to TRBJ2-2; TRBD2 might be the D (5 bases). The ends were cut back, 1 base at V and 6 bases at J, with 12 bases in the middle. The CDR3 is 15 residues long. CDR1 and CDR2 from the germline V gene are SGHDN and FVKESK. CDR3 in amino acids: CASSQGFSSSGELFF. CDR3 nucleotides: TGTGCCAGCAGCCAAGGTTTTTCTAGCTCCGGGGAGCTGTTTTTT.

This rearrangement joins TRBV7-9 to TRBJ2-5; unclear D gene. The CDR3 totals 14 residues. The V gene lost 1 base and the J gene lost 4 bases, with 10 bases spanning the gap. CDR1 and CDR2 (germline): SEHNR, FQNEAQ (reference sequence). The CDR3 nucleotides are TGTGCCAGCAGCTTAGATAGGACGTCAGAGACCCAGTACTTC. This gives the protein CASSLDRTSETQYF.

This clonotype was found many times. V and J are TRBV15 and TRBJ1-5; D possibly corresponds to TRBD1 (6 bases). Trimming cost V 0 bases and J 7 bases, with 13 bases left between them. The CDR3 loop spans 15 amino acids. From germline, CDR1 is LNHNV and CDR2 YYDKDF (reference sequence). The DNA for the CDR3 is TGTGCCACCAGCAGAGAGGGAACAGGGCCACAGCCCCAGCATTTT. It is translated as CATSREGTGPQPQHF.

The J gene is TRBJ2-5, the V gene TRBV12-3 or TRBV12-4; TRBD2 aligns across 10 bases. After removal of 0 bases from V and 5 bases from J, the junction contained 3 bases not matched to a gene. The CDR3 extends over 15 amino acids. CDR3 in amino acids: CASSLAAAGGETQYF. CDR3 bases: TGTGCCAGCAGTTTAGCAGCAGCGGGAGGGGAGACCCAGTACTTC.

This clonotype was counted at least ten times. V and J are TRBV5-1 and TRBJ2-7, with 12 bases aligning to TRBD2. CDR3 length: 16 amino acids. Germline CDR1 and CDR2: SGHRS and YFSETQ. Trimming at V came to 4 bases and at J to 2 bases, leaving 7 bases not matched to a gene. CDR3 residues: CASSPLLAGGAYEQYF. DNA of the CDR3: TGCGCCAGCAGCCCCCTCCTAGCGGGAGGGGCCTACGAGCAGTACTTC. Using reference TRBV5-1 and TRBJ2-7 for the parts outside the CDR3, the full variable domain is KAGVTQTPRYLIKTRGQQVTLSCSPISGHRSVSWYQQTPGQGLQFLFEYFSETQRNKGNFPGRFSGRQFSNSRSEMNVSTLELGDSALYLCASSPLLAGGAYEQYFGPGTRLTVT.

V and J are TRBV2 and TRBJ1-4; D is unclear. Trimming took off 2 bases at V and 4 bases at J, with 11 bases between the two ends. Germline assignment: CDR1 SNHLY and CDR2 FYNNEI. The CDR3 is 15 residues long. This CDR3 reads CASSERRRSNEKLFF. The CDR3 bases are TGTGCCAGCAGTGAAAGGCGACGGAGTAATGAAAAACTGTTTTTT.

This clonotype was recorded many times. This chain's CDR3 is CASSEWASGGTYEQYF. The CDR3 DNA reads TGTGCCAGCAGTGAATGGGCTAGCGGGGGCACCTACGAGCAGTACTTC. The chain uses TRBV2 and TRBJ2-7, with 10 nucleotides matching TRBD2. Per germline, CDR1 SNHLY and CDR2 FYNNEI. The CDR3 length is 16 residues. Trimming removed 2 bases from V and 2 bases from J; junction bases left unmatched: 6.

The sample holds many counts of this clonotype. This sequence joins TRBV9 and TRBJ2-2, with D maybe TRBD2 (5 bases). Germline V gene sequence: CDR1 SGDLS, CDR2 YYNGEE. Trimming shortened V by 0 bases and J by 7 bases, and 7 bases separated the two germline ends. The CDR3 totals 13 residues. The CDR3 loop reads CASSVASSGELFF. The CDR3 DNA is TGTGCCAGCAGCGTAGCTAGCAGCGGGGAGCTGTTTTTT.

This clonotype occurred many times. V usage is TRBV7-2 and J usage is TRBJ2-3; 9 positions match TRBD1. V shed 0 bases and J 3 bases; nucleotides not matched to a gene: 7. Looked up from germline, CDR1 is SGHTA and CDR2 is FQGNSA. The CDR3 is 17 amino acids. The chain's CDR3 is CASSLAPQGAGTDTQYF. CDR3 nucleotide sequence: TGTGCCAGCAGCTTAGCACCACAGGGGGCAGGAACAGATACGCAGTATTTT.

The chain has TRBV7-9 and TRBJ1-6, with D perhaps TRBD1 (6 bases). The germline CDR1 and CDR2 sequences are SEHNR and FQNEAQ (reference sequence). The CDR3 runs 17 residues. With 5 bases removed from V and 1 base from J, the gap between germline ends came to 15 bases. The CDR3, as DNA: TGTGCCAGCAGCATTGGTGGGGGCTCTTCCTATAATTCACCCCTCCACTTT. It is translated as CASSIGGGSSYNSPLHF.